This TCR beta chain was identified in a study of OX40 agonist ivuxolimab in advanced cancers. On the study more broadly: Patients receiving dose escalation had hepatocellular carcinoma, melanoma, renal cell or head and neck cancer.

The germline CDR1 and CDR2 sequences are SGHTA and FQGNSA. Unmatched junction bases numbered 9, after V lost 5 bases and J lost 3 bases. The CDR3 is 15 residues long. Autoimmune disease history or systemic immunosuppression was exclusionary. Note on this clone: Its cognate antigen is unknown.

The method was immunoSEQ multiplex PCR; TCRdb's version includes in-frame clones alone and lacks a portion of them. This sample has around 84,000 clones, with roughly 80% found just once. Study-level points and caveats: On average, a greater number of expanded clones characterised CD8+ T cells relative to CD4+.

The chain employs TRBV7-2 and TRBJ1-1; TRBD1 agrees at 7 bases. This clonotype was obtained from an adult with an advanced solid tumor such as melanoma, head and neck, liver or kidney cancer. The specimen comprised CD4+ or CD8+ T cells sorted from blood, sampled in a trial of the OX40 agonist ivuxolimab. The CDR3 DNA sequence: TGTGCCAGCAGCCCTCGACAGGGAGTCTACACTGAAGCTTTCTTT. This codes for CASSPRQGVYTEAFF.